This T cell receptor beta chain was retrieved from a study of cytomegalovirus exposure and HLA in healthy donors. Study in general: A later analysis reported the same platform for the 95 to 150 validation repertoires and the 650 to 750 first-cohort repertoires.

Clones were sequenced by immunoSEQ multiplex PCR, and TCRdb holds only the in-frame ones, with some missing. This table holds 150,000 to 200,000 clones, 90% to 97% found once. Trimming removed 5 bases from V and 1 base from J; junction bases left unmatched: 7. The CDR3 loop spans 16 amino acids. CDR1 PRHDT and CDR2 FYEKMQ come from the germline V gene (reference sequence). With regard to this clone: Antigen: not known.

The study, taken as a whole, reports: TCR clusters originating in the first cohort tended to co-occur in the approximately 130 validation repertoires, according to a later analysis. Using the classifier, cytomegalovirus status was reportedly diagnosed with high specificity and sensitivity. Among TCR beta chains, those listed as cytomegalovirus-associated numbered under 200.

The chain uses TRBV13 and TRBJ2-1; 8 bases agree with TRBD1. The clonotype comes from a woman under 30 in good health and CMV-seronegative. Specimen: PBMCs. CDR3: CASSASDRGSYNEQFF. The CDR3 nucleotides are TGTGCCAGCAGCGCCAGTGACAGGGGATCCTACAATGAGCAGTTCTTC.